The clone carrying this T cell receptor beta chain was counted ten times or more. Its antigen remains unknown. The CDR3 covers 14 residues. Trimming stripped 6 bases from V and 5 bases from J, with 16 bases between. TCR beta CDR3 sequences were amplified from RNA transcripts. HTBI primers were used for first-round RT-PCR of the TCR CDR3. TCRdb re-analysed the multiplex PCR reads in MiXCR, keeping a single row per CDR3 protein. Among 480,000 or so distinct CDR3 sequences listed, roughly 45% were seen once. This specimen belongs to a study of T cells in Graves' hyperthyroidism and ophthalmopathy. Study conclusions and caveats: A model of 13 V-J features distinguished ophthalmopathy from stable hyperthyroidism.

The genes are TRBV12-3 or TRBV12-4 and TRBJ1-2; tentative D call: TRBD1 (6 bases). This receptor was obtained from an adult woman with Graves' disease, either hyperthyroidism or ophthalmopathy (not recorded which). Input material: peripheral blood or thyroid tissue (not recorded which). CDR3 sequence: CASSPTGRVYGYTF. The CDR3 bases are TGTGCCAGCAGCCCTACAGGGAGGGTTTATGGCTACACCTTC.